This TCR beta chain emerged from a study of cytomegalovirus exposure and HLA in healthy donors. Findings and caveats of the study: The study had only CMV serostatus as immune exposure information. It was taken for granted in presence/absence analyses that sequencing depth across donors was roughly uniform.

CDR3 length equals 15 residues. From germline, CDR1 is SGHRS and CDR2 YFSETQ. V lost 6 bases and J lost 2; bases outside the gene matches: 5. The PCR was carried out with 60 Vbeta primers and 13 Jbeta primers. This table comes from immunoSEQ multiplex PCR, and its TCRdb copy is limited to in-frame clones, with some not included. The sample lists about 64,000 clones, 65% to 90% occurring once. A word on this clone: What it recognizes is unknown.

The specimen was PBMCs. This TCR derives from a female donor in good health and CMV-seronegative. This sequence joins TRBV5-1 and TRBJ2-3, with 11 bases lining up with TRBD2. The CDR3 loop is CASTRLAGTTDTQYF. The DNA of the CDR3 is TGCGCCAGCACCAGACTAGCGGGGACCACAGATACGCAGTATTTT.